These T cell receptor beta chains were read from a single sample in a study of T cell responses to AZD1222 COVID-19 vaccine. Generated by immunoSEQ multiplex PCR, the TCRdb table keeps only in-frame clones and is missing some. The sample shows 150,000 or so clones, around nine tenths of them seen only once. The material was peripheral blood, obtained on day 0 of AZD1222 vaccination. The receptors were sampled from an adult in good health. Each CDR3 is given without its conserved first and last residue. The listing skips clone size in some rows; elsewhere it reads once, few, many or a size class.

V: TRBV5-6
size: NA
length: 12
J: TRBJ2-3
CDR3: ASSFIRSTDTQY

V: TRBV28
size: few
length: 11
J: TRBJ1-5
CDR3: ASRFRAYQPQH

V: TRBV7-6
size: NA
length: 13
J: TRBJ2-5
CDR3: ASSPATAPQETQY

V: TRBV3-1/TRBV3-2
size: once
length: 11
J: TRBJ2-7
CDR3: ASSPRHPAEQY

V: TRBV5-1
size: NA
length: 13
J: TRBJ2-7
CDR3: ASSLSSGPSYEQY

V: TRBV4-1
size: NA
length: 13
J: TRBJ1-6
CDR3: ASSHGQGANSPLH

V: TRBV18
size: NA
length: 12
J: TRBJ2-7
CDR3: ASSPVGAGSEQY

V: TRBV12-3/TRBV12-4
size: medium-sized
length: 9
J: TRBJ2-5
CDR3: ASSFGETQY

V: TRBV7-9
size: NA
length: 13
J: TRBJ1-1
CDR3: ASSTRQGGRTEAF

V: TRBV11-2
size: NA
length: 14
J: TRBJ1-6
CDR3: ASTRWPGTDDSPLH

V: TRBV7-9
size: NA
length: 12
J: TRBJ1-5
CDR3: ASSFYGPNQPQH

V: TRBV18
size: NA
length: 12
J: TRBJ1-2
CDR3: ASSPEDGNYGYT